What follows are 5 T cell receptor beta chains derived from one specimen sequenced in a study of CD8 T cells in Susac syndrome. The RNA input was about 0.5 to 1 ug, and it was reverse transcribed with random hexamers. A single record per CDR3 protein comes from TCRdb applying MiXCR to the immunoSEQ multiplex PCR reads. The table includes around 130,000 distinct CDR3 sequences, around 91% detected once. Sequencing used CD8+ T cells from PBMCs. These receptor sequences come from a human donor with multiple sclerosis.

The chain uses TRBV28 and TRBJ1-2; D gene ambiguous. Germline V gives CDR1 MDHEN, CDR2 SYDVKM. CDR3 length equals 12 residues. V was pared by 3 bases and J by 7 bases, with 9 bases between. The CDR3 sequence is CASSFGVFGYTF. CDR3 in DNA: TGTGCCAGCAGTTTTGGGGTGTTTGGCTACACCTTC.

This clonotype showed up just once. J is TRBJ2-3 and V is TRBV7-2; weak D call: TRBD1 (6 bases). V dropped 2 bases and J dropped 5 bases, with 14 bases sitting between them. The CDR3 extends over 15 amino acids. CDR1 and CDR2 from the germline V gene are SGHTA and FQGNSA. The CDR3 reads CASSLSGTPLDTQYF. CDR3 in DNA: TGTGCCAGCAGCTTATCCGGGACACCGTTAGATACGCAGTATTTT.

This sequence joins TRBV13 and TRBJ1-5; D perhaps matches TRBD1 (6 bases). Germline lookup yields CDR1 PRHDT and CDR2 FYEKMQ (reference sequence). V lost 3 bases, J lost 0 bases, and 6 bases lay in between. This CDR3 contains 14 residues. The CDR3 sequence: CASSFRGSNQPQHF. The CDR3 DNA follows: TGTGCCAGCAGCTTCAGGGGTAGCAATCAGCCCCAGCATTTT.

The rearrangement uses TRBV30 and TRBJ2-1; D gene uncertain. Germline V gene lookup returns CDR1 GTSNPN and CDR2 SVGIG (reference sequence). The CDR3 is 13 residues long. V lost 3 bases to trimming and J lost 4 bases, with 10 bases between them. The CDR3 protein is CAWRLATYNEQFF. CDR3 coding DNA: TGTGCCTGGAGGTTAGCAACATACAATGAGCAGTTCTTC. The full variable domain, its missing parts supplied by reference TRBV30 and TRBJ2-1, is SQTIHQWPATLVQPVGSPLSLECTVEGTSNPNLYWYRQAAGRGLQLLFYSVGIGQISSEVPQNLSASRPQDRQFILSSKKLLLSDSGFYLCAWRLATYNEQFFGPGTRLTVL.

The V call is TRBV7-9, the J call TRBJ2-7; D unclear. There are 13 residues in the CDR3. V lost 1 base to trimming and J lost 2 bases, with 6 bases between them. The V gene's germline CDR1 is SEHNR and CDR2 FQNEAQ (reference sequence). The CDR3 coding sequence is TGTGCCAGCAGCTTAGACACCCCCTACGAGCAGTACTTC. It codes for CASSLDTPYEQYF.